A selection of T cell receptor beta chains follows, all from one sample in a study of T-cell reconstitution after alpha-beta-depleted transplantation in children. TCRdb redid the calling of the PCR reads with MiXCR, one entry per CDR3 protein. The sample lists roughly 500,000 distinct CDR3 sequences; 8% to 11% were seen once. The source material was PBMCs, sampled before TCRalphabeta/CD19-depleted stem cell transplant. These receptors were obtained from a child younger than 10 with inherited bone marrow failure, due to receive a stem cell transplant. Each CDR3 is given with its conserved first and last residue.

TRBJ2-3,TRBV7-2,CASSLSFTVDTQYF
TRBJ2-3,TRBV7-2,CASSPGPSTDTQYF
TRBJ2-1,TRBV19,CASSIGGVNEQFF
TRBJ2-4,TRBV9,CASSAGYRGGENIQYF
TRBJ1-2,TRBV29-1,CSVVGTYGYTF
TRBJ2-1,TRBV7-2,CASSLGGRRGSYNEQFF
TRBJ2-3,TRBV5-1,CASSQYPRGDTQYF
TRBJ2-7,TRBV27,CASSSLSGTYIGEQYF
TRBJ2-1,TRBV29-1,CSVGGRDEQFF
TRBJ2-1,TRBV7-2,CASSLLRAALNEQFF
TRBJ2-7,TRBV12-3/TRBV12-4,CASSLSGLTYEQYF
TRBJ2-4,TRBV15,CATSYLGVAKNIQYF
TRBJ2-7,TRBV27,CASSSRGRVYEQYF
TRBJ1-1,TRBV20-1,CSAGQGFVGTEAFF
TRBJ2-2,TRBV6-1,CASSPGLAGTNTGELFF
TRBJ1-1,TRBV14,CASSQDLYANTEAFF
TRBJ2-1,TRBV6-1,CASRGQGDWDEQFF
TRBJ2-1,TRBV27,CASSRRTSGSYNEQFF
TRBJ2-7,TRBV29-1,CSAQTSGREQYF
TRBJ2-3,TRBV20-1,CSARDSQLNTDTQYF
TRBJ2-2,TRBV10-3,CAISGTTNTGELFF
TRBJ2-5,TRBV7-9,CASSWDRGPYQETQYF
TRBJ2-4,TRBV28,CASSLRGLSAKNIQYF
TRBJ1-2,TRBV20-1,CSARGRDRTYGYTF
TRBJ2-1,TRBV11-3,CASSFGTSAYNEQFF
TRBJ2-3,TRBV29-1,CSVGGGTHTDTQYF
TRBJ2-2,TRBV5-5,CASSLVVAVNTGELFF
TRBJ2-5,TRBV4-3,CASSQAGTQYF
TRBJ2-7,TRBV5-1,CASSLAGTDYYEQYF
TRBJ2-1,TRBV5-5,CASSFGTGDNEQFF
TRBJ2-1,TRBV12-3/TRBV12-4,CASSLVLAGVDEQFF
TRBJ2-4,TRBV20-1,CSACRDIKNIQYF
TRBJ2-7,TRBV3-1,CASSQGWVNYEQYF
TRBJ2-1,TRBV12-3/TRBV12-4,CASSQGTFSYNEQFF
TRBJ2-1,TRBV28,CASSRGGLIYNEQFF
TRBJ2-7,TRBV4-3,CASSQDSAGGTYEQYF
TRBJ2-1,TRBV7-9,CASSTTGPLTTSSYNEQFF
TRBJ1-2,TRBV4-2,CASSQATYGYTF
TRBJ2-2,TRBV12-3/TRBV12-4,CASSRQEANTGELFF
TRBJ2-7,TRBV11-2,CASSFWGSYEQYF
TRBJ2-7,TRBV7-2,CASSFGLASYYEQYF
TRBJ2-5,TRBV29-1,CSVGTPNPQETQYF
TRBJ2-5,TRBV12-3/TRBV12-4,CASSLAGGSQETQYF
TRBJ2-7,TRBV4-3,CASSQVAASGPYEQYF
TRBJ2-1,TRBV5-1,CASSSTGDSYNEQFF